The 19 T cell receptor beta chains in this list originate from one sample, sequenced in a study of T cell responses to AZD1222 COVID-19 vaccine. Assay used: immunoSEQ multiplex PCR; TCRdb lists only in-frame clones, some missing. The sample records 90,000 or so clones, roughly 85% being singletons. The material was peripheral blood, obtained on day 0 of AZD1222 vaccination. Receptors originate from an adult in good health.

V gene TRBV7-9 combines with J gene TRBJ2-1; D remains unclear. Deletions cut 4 bases from V and 4 bases from J, with 17 bases between. This CDR3 spans 16 amino acids. Germline CDR1 and CDR2: SEHNR and FQNEAQ (reference sequence). CDR3: CASSSDTFGLYNEQFF. CDR3 bases: TGTGCCAGCAGCTCCGACACCTTCGGGCTGTACAATGAGCAGTTCTTC.

The chain combines TRBV18 with TRBJ2-1; D may be TRBD1 or TRBD2 (5 bases each). V lost 0 bases to trimming and J lost 10 bases, with 16 bases between them. Germline CDR1 KGHSH, CDR2 LQKENI. The CDR3 covers 15 residues. The chain's CDR3 is CASSPPGDPSGEQFF. The CDR3 DNA reads TGTGCCAGCTCACCACCGGGGGATCCCTCGGGGGAGCAGTTCTTC.

The V and J genes are TRBV5-1 and TRBJ2-1, with D maybe TRBD2 (6 bases). Germline CDR1 is SGHRS and CDR2 is YFSETQ. This CDR3 spans 14 amino acids. Trimming removed 2 bases from V and 5 bases from J, with 11 bases in between. CDR3 nucleotides: TGCGCCAGCAGCTTCGGATCGGGGGACAATGAGCAGTTCTTC. This sequence encodes CASSFGSGDNEQFF.

This chain joins TRBV7-3 and TRBJ1-6; 12 positions match TRBD1. CDR1 and CDR2 from the germline V gene are SGHTA and FQGTGA. J lost 9 bases, V lost 5 bases, and 2 bases had no gene match. The CDR3 sequence is 14 residues long. The CDR3 coding sequence is TGTGCCAGCAGCCCGGGACAGGGGGCTTCACCCCTCCACTTT. Translating it yields CASSPGQGASPLHF.

This rearrangement joins TRBV5-6 to TRBJ1-2, with D maybe TRBD1 (6 bases). Germline CDR1 and CDR2: SGHDT and YYEEEE. This CDR3 region has 12 residues. V was trimmed by 4 bases and J by 8 bases, leaving 12 bases between them. The CDR3 protein is CASSPRGEGYTF. CDR3 DNA sequence: TGTGCCAGCAGCCCTAGGGGGGAAGGCTACACCTTC. The whole variable domain, remainder taken from reference TRBV5-6 and TRBJ1-2, is DAGVTQSPTHLIKTRGQQVTLRCSPKSGHDTVSWYQQALGQGPQFIFQYYEEEERQRGNFPDRFSGHQFPNYSSELNVNALLLGDSALYLCASSPRGEGYTFGSGTRLTVV.

The rearrangement links TRBV4-2 to TRBJ2-7, with 9 bases that match TRBD2. Unmatched junction bases numbered 13, after V lost 0 bases and J lost 1 base. Germline loops: CDR1 LGHNA, CDR2 YNFKEQ. The length of the CDR3 is 19 residues. The CDR3 sequence is CASSQELSVASGTSYEQYF. The CDR3 DNA follows: TGTGCCAGCAGCCAAGAATTATCGGTGGCTAGCGGGACGTCCTACGAGCAGTACTTC.

The genes are TRBV6-6 and TRBJ1-2; D is unclear. Trimming removed 5 bases from V and 8 bases from J, with 12 bases in between. CDR3 size: 12 residues. The V gene's germline CDR1 is MNHNY and CDR2 SVGAGI (reference sequence). CDR3 bases: TGTGCCAGCAGTCCTTCGGCGCGGGGCTACACCTTC. Protein sequence: CASSPSARGYTF.

V gene TRBV9 combines with J gene TRBJ1-3; D is ambiguous. The CDR3 totals 20 residues. V was pared by 4 bases and J by 3 bases, with 29 bases between. Germline V gene lookup returns CDR1 SGDLS and CDR2 YYNGEE. CDR3 sequence reads: CASSPGAFLQDPVGGNTIYF. The CDR3 nucleotides are TGTGCCAGCAGCCCCGGAGCCTTCCTTCAGGACCCGGTTGGTGGAAACACCATATATTTT.

The rearrangement links TRBV7-2 to TRBJ2-7; 10 nucleotides align to TRBD2. V shed 6 bases and J 3 bases; nucleotides not matched to a gene: 5. The CDR3 is 14 residues long. Germline V gene data show CDR1 as SGHTA and CDR2 as FQGNSA. The CDR3 coding sequence is TGTGCCAGCAGTATCTGGACTAGCGGCTACGAGCAGTACTTC. Its translation is CASSIWTSGYEQYF. Combining the CDR3 with reference TRBV7-2 and TRBJ2-7 gives the whole variable domain GAGVSQSPSNKVTEKGKDVELRCDPISGHTALYWYRQSLGQGLEFLIYFQGNSAPDKSGLPSDRFSAERTGGSVSTLTIQRTQQEDSAVYLCASSIWTSGYEQYFGPGTRLTVT.

This chain joins TRBV5-4 and TRBJ2-7, with 8 bases fitting TRBD2. With 6 bases clipped from V and 5 bases from J, the junction kept 1 base outside the gene matches. Germline values: CDR1 SGHNT, CDR2 YYREEE (reference sequence). The CDR3 covers 11 residues. Here the CDR3 reads CASTGGNEQYF. The CDR3 DNA reads as TGTGCCAGCACGGGGGGGAACGAGCAGTACTTC.

The chain recombines TRBV10-3 with TRBJ2-3, with TRBD1 matching 8 bases. Trimming took 0 bases from V and 3 from J; bases not matched to a gene: 11. The CDR3 loop spans 18 amino acids. Germline CDR1 reads ENHRY; CDR2 reads SYGVKD. The CDR3: CAISESKGTGPATDTQYF. As DNA, the CDR3 is TGTGCCATCAGTGAGTCGAAAGGGACAGGCCCGGCGACAGATACGCAGTATTTT.

The gene calls are TRBV28 and TRBJ1-6, with D perhaps TRBD1 (5 bases). Germline V gives CDR1 MDHEN, CDR2 SYDVKM. This CDR3 region has 14 residues. The V gene lost 7 bases and the J gene lost 10 bases, with 17 bases spanning the gap. CDR3 bases: TGTGCCAGCACCGGCCAGGGAACAAGATCACCCCTCCACTTT. This gives the protein CASTGQGTRSPLHF.

V gene TRBV5-6 combines with J gene TRBJ2-5, with 7 bases aligning to TRBD2. This CDR3 spans 15 amino acids. Trimming removed 4 bases from V and 5 bases from J; junction bases left unmatched: 11. Germline V CDR1 and CDR2: SGHDT, YYEEEE. CDR3 DNA: TGTGCCAGCAGCCAAGGGCAGGGAGGGCATGAGACCCAGTACTTC. It specifies CASSQGQGGHETQYF.

J is TRBJ2-7 and V is TRBV14; TRBD1 matches at 12 bases. V lost 4 bases, J lost 5 bases, and 9 bases stayed unmatched. CDR1 SGHDN and CDR2 FVKESK come from the germline V gene. The CDR3 length is 16 residues. In DNA, the CDR3 is TGTGCCAGCAGCCCCGGGACAGGGGGCGAGTGGAACGAGCAGTACTTC. Translated, it gives CASSPGTGGEWNEQYF.

The V gene is TRBV15, the J gene TRBJ2-4, with TRBD1 matching over 7 bases. The germline CDR1 and CDR2 sequences are LNHNV and YYDKDF (reference sequence). The V and J ends lost 2 bases and 6 bases, in that order; junction bases with no gene match: 16. The length of the CDR3 is 18 residues. CDR3 residues: CATSRSFSTTGTGNIQYF. The CDR3 DNA reads as TGTGCCACCAGCAGATCCTTTAGTACGACAGGGACGGGAAACATTCAGTACTTC.

This clone was detected once. The V gene is TRBV7-3, the J gene TRBJ2-6; maybe TRBD1 (5 bases). The CDR3 extends over 16 amino acids. Germline CDR1 SGHTA, CDR2 FQGTGA. Trimming shortened V by 7 bases and J by 2 bases, and 15 bases separated the two germline ends. CDR3 bases: TGTGCCAGCACCCTAGGGGTGCAAGCTGGGGCCAACGTCCTGACTTTC. Its translation is CASTLGVQAGANVLTF.

This sequence joins TRBV6-2 or TRBV6-3 and TRBJ2-7; 9 bases are a match to TRBD2. This CDR3 spans 18 amino acids. Germline assignment: CDR1 MNHEY and CDR2 SVGEGT. Trimming cost V 3 bases and J 1 base; bases outside gene matches: 13. CDR3 residues: CASSYGPLAGHPSYEQYF. CDR3 DNA: TGTGCCAGCAGTTATGGTCCCCTAGCGGGACACCCTTCCTACGAGCAGTACTTC.

The rearrangement uses TRBV5-4 and TRBJ2-3; the D gene is possibly TRBD1 (5 bases). Deletions cut 1 base from V and 6 bases from J, with 12 bases between. In germline, CDR1 is SGHNT, CDR2 YYREEE (reference sequence). This CDR3 comprises 14 residues. CDR3 residues: CASSLSLGLDTQYF. In DNA form, the CDR3 reads TGTGCCAGCAGCTTGTCCTTGGGGCTTGATACGCAGTATTTT.

V and J are TRBV5-6 and TRBJ2-1; tentative D call: TRBD2 (6 bases). V lost 4 bases and J 0 bases, leaving 8 bases between the germline ends. There are 14 residues in the CDR3. Per germline, CDR1 SGHDT and CDR2 YYEEEE. In nucleotides, the CDR3 is TGTGCCAGCAGCCAGGGAGGCTCCTACAATGAGCAGTTCTTC. As protein: CASSQGGSYNEQFF.